This T cell receptor beta chain was profiled in a study of T cell responses to AZD1222 COVID-19 vaccine. A single count supports this clone. Data came from immunoSEQ multiplex PCR; TCRdb stores just in-frame clones and leaves some out. Here the sample spans about 120,000 clones, less than 95% being singletons. Sequenced here: peripheral blood, sampled on day 0 of AZD1222 vaccination. The source is an adult in good health.

This CDR3 reads CASSVERTDTQYF. DNA for the CDR3: TGTGCCAGCAGCGTAGAGCGCACAGATACGCAGTATTTT. The chain has TRBV9 and TRBJ2-3; D gene unclear. The CDR3 runs to 13 residues. The germline V gene encodes CDR1 SGDLS and CDR2 YYNGEE. With 0 bases removed from V and 1 base from J, the gap between germline ends came to 3 bases.